These 31 T cell receptor beta chains were sequenced from one sample in a study of Graves' ophthalmopathy and Graves' hyperthyroidism. From RNA, the CDR3 regions of TCR beta chains were amplified and sequenced. HTBI primers were employed in first-round RT-PCR, then a second-round multiplex PCR followed. TCRdb ran MiXCR on the multiplex PCR reads and lists one entry per CDR3 protein. The sample gives some 250,000 distinct CDR3 sequences, about 47% of which show up once; 40% to 55% is in the top ten. Sequenced sample: peripheral blood. Receptors were obtained from an adult man with Graves' ophthalmopathy.

V and J are TRBV6-6 and TRBJ1-3; the D is unclear. CDR3 length: 15 amino acids. V lost 8 bases to trimming and J lost 4 bases, with 18 bases between them. Looked up from germline, CDR1 is MNHNY and CDR2 is SVGAGI (reference sequence). The CDR3 bases are TGTGCCAGCCTCGTGAGGTTGGGGTACGGAAACACCATATATTTT. This gives the protein CASLVRLGYGNTIYF.

There are many counts of this clonotype. The chain joins TRBV7-2 to TRBJ2-2; the D is unclear. Germline V gene data show CDR1 as SGHTA and CDR2 as FQGNSA. Trimming pared 0 bases from V and 4 bases from J, leaving 3 bases between. There are 13 residues in the CDR3. The CDR3 DNA reads TGTGCCAGCAGCTTAGCTAGCACCGGGGAGCTGTTTTTT. Encoded protein: CASSLASTGELFF.

The CDR3 DNA follows: TGTGCCAGCAGCCGCTTGCCGGGACTTTTGAACACTGAAGCTTTCTTT. This sequence encodes CASSRLPGLLNTEAFF. The chain recombines TRBV2 with TRBJ1-1, with a possible D match to TRBD1 (5 bases). This CDR3 has 16 amino acids. Per germline, CDR1 SNHLY and CDR2 FYNNEI. Trimming pared 6 bases from V and 0 bases from J, leaving 17 bases between.

This clonotype was seen more than once but under ten times. The chain links TRBV10-3 to TRBJ1-4, with D possibly TRBD1 on 5 matching bases. CDR1 and CDR2 from the germline V gene are ENHRY and SYGVKD. Trimming pared 3 bases from V and 8 bases from J, leaving 13 bases between. CDR3 length equals 14 residues. CDR3 DNA sequence: TGTGCCATCAGTGAAGGGGTATCTGGCGAAAAACTGTTTTTT. Its translation: CAISEGVSGEKLFF.

This clonotype appeared a few times. J is TRBJ1-2 and V is TRBV12-3 or TRBV12-4, with a weak D call TRBD1 (5 bases). V was clipped by 3 bases and J by 4 bases, with 6 bases between them. The CDR3 length is 12 residues. The DNA for the CDR3 is TGTGCCAGCAGTTTCGACAGCTATGGCTACACCTTC. Its translation is CASSFDSYGYTF.

This clonotype was observed a handful of times. V gene TRBV12-3 or TRBV12-4 combines with J gene TRBJ2-2; no firm D call. The ends were cut back, 5 bases at V and 7 bases at J, with 5 bases in the middle. The CDR3 loop spans 11 amino acids. The CDR3 nucleotides read TGTGCCAGCAGTACAAGCGGGGAGCTGTTTTTT. Residues: CASSTSGELFF.

This clonotype has ten or more counts. This chain connects TRBV10-3 to TRBJ1-1, with TRBD1 matching over 9 bases. V lost 2 bases and J lost 1; bases outside the gene matches: 5. Germline V gene data show CDR1 as ENHRY and CDR2 as SYGVKD. There are 16 residues in the CDR3. CDR3 sequence reads: CAISEGGQGTNTEAFF. The CDR3 coding sequence is TGTGCCATCAGTGAGGGTGGACAGGGGACGAACACTGAAGCTTTCTTT.

There are a few counts of this clonotype. V and J are TRBV7-6 and TRBJ2-5; D ambiguous. V was trimmed by 2 bases and J by 2 bases, leaving 18 bases between them. Germline CDR1 is SGHVS and CDR2 is FNYEAQ. The CDR3 sequence is 17 residues long. CDR3 bases: TGTGCCAGCAGCTTATGGCCTCGTGGGCGGAAACAAGAGACCCAGTACTTC. It yields the protein CASSLWPRGRKQETQYF.

CDR3 protein: CASSDGGYEQYF. The DNA for the CDR3 is TGTGCCAGCAGTGATGGAGGGTACGAGCAGTACTTC. The J gene is TRBJ2-7, the V gene TRBV6-1; D might be TRBD2 (6 bases). V lost 3 bases and J 4 bases, leaving 7 bases between the germline ends. The CDR3 is made up of 12 amino acids. CDR1 and CDR2 from the germline V gene are MNHNS and SASEGT.

V usage is TRBV13 and J usage is TRBJ2-7, with 8 bases identical to TRBD1. The CDR3 runs 14 residues. The V and J ends lost 3 bases and 7 bases, in that order; junction bases with no gene match: 8. Germline V gives CDR1 PRHDT, CDR2 FYEKMQ (reference sequence). This CDR3 reads CASSFRTGMEEQYF. The CDR3 DNA is TGTGCCAGCAGCTTTAGGACAGGGATGGAGGAGCAGTACTTC.

Points on this clonotype: A much larger clonotype is one base distant, so this may be a read error. The rearrangement joins TRBV7-3 to TRBJ2-5, with 7 bases identical to TRBD1. The DNA end is more similar to TRBJ2-7, so the J call may be wrong. This CDR3 contains 13 residues. CDR1 SGHTA and CDR2 FQGTGA come from the germline V gene. The CDR3 loop is CASARQGVDEQYF. The DNA of the CDR3 is TGTGCCAGCGCCCGACAGGGTGTGGACGAGCAGTACTTC.

V is TRBV19 and J is TRBJ1-1; D uncertain. The V gene's germline CDR1 is LNHDA and CDR2 SQIVND (reference sequence). With 0 bases removed from V and 11 bases from J, the gap between germline ends came to 13 bases. This CDR3 is 13 amino acids long. DNA of the CDR3: TGTGCCAGTAGTATAGATCAAGGAGGCGGCGCTTTCTTT. The encoded protein is CASSIDQGGGAFF.

This clonotype occurred once. The chain carries TRBV2 and TRBJ2-7, with 8 bases identical to TRBD1. Germline V CDR1 and CDR2: SNHLY, FYNNEI. With V trimmed by 6 bases and J by 7 bases, 11 bases remained unmatched. There are 14 residues in the CDR3. In DNA form, the CDR3 reads TGTGCCAGCAGCCCCCTAAGGGGACAGGAGGAGCAGTACTTC. This encodes CASSPLRGQEEQYF.

This chain joins TRBV28 and TRBJ2-7, with D tentatively TRBD2 (6 bases). The length of the CDR3 is 15 residues. Germline lookup yields CDR1 MDHEN and CDR2 SYDVKM. Trimming shortened V by 5 bases and J by 7 bases, and 21 bases separated the two germline ends. The CDR3 reads CASSPRGTGRVEQYF. CDR3 DNA sequence: TGTGCCAGCAGTCCGCGGGGAACGGGCAGAGTTGAGCAGTACTTC.

This rearrangement joins TRBV7-8 to TRBJ1-5; D is uncertain. V dropped 0 bases and J dropped 5 bases, with 5 bases sitting between them. There are 13 residues in the CDR3. Germline loops: CDR1 SGHVS, CDR2 FQNEAQ. CDR3 nucleotide sequence: TGTGCCAGCAGCTTAGCATCAGATCAGCCCCAGCATTTT. Translated: CASSLASDQPQHF.

V is TRBV7-9 and J is TRBJ2-5; 14 bases agree with TRBD2. V lost 3 bases to trimming and J lost 3 bases; unmatched junction nucleotides: 3. CDR1 and CDR2 from the germline V gene are SEHNR and FQNEAQ (reference sequence). The CDR3 has 16 amino acids. Here the CDR3 DNA reads TGTGCCAGCAGCTTGGAGACTAGCGGGGGGGAAGAGACCCAGTACTTC. It translates to CASSLETSGGEETQYF.

In its sample, this clonotype was seen a few times. The CDR3 loop reads CASSPGLAGQETQYF. The CDR3, as DNA: TGTGCCAGCAGTCCGGGACTAGCGGGTCAAGAGACCCAGTACTTC. V and J are TRBV12-3 or TRBV12-4 and TRBJ2-5, with TRBD2 matching 12 bases. The CDR3 runs to 15 residues. With 5 bases clipped from V and 2 bases from J, the junction kept 3 bases outside the gene matches.

This chain connects TRBV6-5 to TRBJ1-2, with 8 positions matching TRBD1. The CDR3 runs 15 residues. With V trimmed by 0 bases and J by 4 bases, 4 bases remained unmatched. The germline gives CDR1 MNHEY, CDR2 SVGAGI. The CDR3 loop reads CASSYSGTGVYGYTF. The CDR3 DNA reads as TGTGCCAGCAGTTACTCGGGGACAGGAGTCTATGGCTACACCTTC.

This clonotype was detected many times. One junction end does not reproduce the germline sequence, and a read error may be involved. This chain links TRBV10-3 with TRBJ1-2, with D uncertain. Germline CDR1 ENHRY, CDR2 SYGVKD. CDR3 length equals 13 residues. The CDR3 region is CASSYDGNYGYTF. In nucleotides, the CDR3 is TGTGCCAGCAGTTACGACGGAAACTATGGCTACACCTTC.

There are a few counts of this clonotype. The chain recombines TRBV25-1 with TRBJ2-7; TRBD2 matches at 12 bases. Germline V gives CDR1 MGHDK, CDR2 SYGVNS. Trimming removed 4 bases from V and 2 bases from J; junction bases left unmatched: 3. CDR3 length: 15 amino acids. The CDR3 region has the DNA TGTGCCAGCAGTGGGGCTAGCGGGGGGGCCTACGAGCAGTACTTC. This gives the protein CASSGASGGAYEQYF.

Details on this clonotype: Mismatch with germline at one junction end may stem from a read error. The chain carries TRBV10-3 and TRBJ1-5; TRBD1 is a possible D gene (5 bases). CDR3 length: 16 residues. Germline V gene data show CDR1 as ENHRY and CDR2 as SYGVKD. The CDR3 DNA reads TGTGCCAGCAGTTACGCGTACCCCGGGGGAAATCAGCCCCAGCATTTT. This sequence encodes CASSYAYPGGNQPQHF.

J is TRBJ2-6 and V is TRBV20-1, with a weak D call TRBD1 (6 bases). This CDR3 is built from 16 residues. The V gene's germline CDR1 is DFQATT and CDR2 SNEGSKA (reference sequence). V lost 0 bases and J lost 0, with 9 bases in between. The CDR3 here is CSAREGQDSGANVLTF. The CDR3 nucleotides read TGCAGTGCTAGAGAGGGACAAGACTCTGGGGCCAACGTCCTGACTTTC.

This clonotype was picked up a small number of times. CDR3 sequence: CASSFSRGLALTGELFF. The CDR3 nucleotides read TGTGCCAGCAGCTTCTCCCGGGGACTAGCGTTAACCGGGGAGCTGTTTTTT. The genes are TRBV7-9 and TRBJ2-2; 10 bases agree with TRBD2. The CDR3 has 17 amino acids. Germline V gives CDR1 SEHNR, CDR2 FQNEAQ (reference sequence). V shed 3 bases, J shed 5 bases, and the junction held 9 bases outside the gene matches.

On this clonotype itself: Its ends do not fully match the called genes, so a read error is possible. The genes are TRBV12-3 or TRBV12-4 and TRBJ1-5, with D perhaps TRBD1 (5 bases). The CDR3 is 15 residues long. CDR3 loop: CASSPTGTFNQPQHF. DNA of the CDR3: TGCGCCAGCAGTCCAACCGGGACTTTCAATCAGCCCCAGCATTTT.

This chain joins TRBV20-1 and TRBJ1-2; a possible D gene is TRBD1 (6 bases). V was trimmed by 6 bases and J by 1 base, leaving 9 bases between them. CDR3 length: 12 amino acids. CDR1 is DFQATT and CDR2 is SNEGSKA in the germline V gene (reference sequence). This CDR3 reads CSAGTNNYGYTF. The CDR3 DNA reads TGCAGTGCAGGGACAAATAACTATGGCTACACCTTC.

The table lists this clonotype with a few counts. This chain uses TRBV6-4 with TRBJ1-1; a weak D match, TRBD1 (6 bases). The CDR3 has 13 amino acids. Trimming shortened V by 4 bases and J by 5 bases, and 11 bases separated the two germline ends. The germline CDR1 and CDR2 sequences are MRHNA and SNTAGT. CDR3 loop: CASSVNRDTEAFF. The CDR3 nucleotides are TGTGCCAGCAGTGTAAACAGGGATACTGAAGCTTTCTTT.

This clonotype was detected only a few times. The gene calls are TRBV12-3 or TRBV12-4 and TRBJ2-7; D is unresolved. This CDR3 comprises 12 residues. The V gene lost 3 bases and the J gene lost 5 bases, with 8 bases spanning the gap. The CDR3 spells CASSFGWDEQYF. CDR3 sequence (DNA): TGTGCCAGCAGTTTCGGGTGGGACGAGCAGTACTTC.

On this clonotype itself: At one end, the junction sequence differs from germline, possibly due to a read error. V usage is TRBV10-2 and J usage is TRBJ2-5; a weak D match, TRBD1 (5 bases). Germline V CDR1 and CDR2: WSHSY, SAAADI. The CDR3 sequence is 13 residues long. For the CDR3, the DNA is TGTGCCAGCAGGGTCAGGGTGGAAGAGACCCAGTACTTC. This encodes CASRVRVEETQYF.

This clonotype was counted only a few times. This chain uses TRBV19 with TRBJ2-7; TRBD2 aligns across 15 bases. The CDR3 spans 17 residues. After removal of 4 bases from V and 1 base from J, the junction contained 5 bases not matched to a gene. Looked up from germline, CDR1 is LNHDA and CDR2 is SQIVND (reference sequence). CDR3 residues: CASSTGLAGGLSYEQYF. DNA for the CDR3: TGTGCCAGTAGTACCGGACTAGCGGGGGGGCTATCCTACGAGCAGTACTTC. The whole variable domain, filled in from reference TRBV19 and TRBJ2-7, reads DGGITQSPKYLFRKEGQNVTLSCEQNLNHDAMYWYRQDPGQGLRLIYYSQIVNDFQKGDIAEGYSVSREKKESFPLTVTSAQKNPTAFYLCASSTGLAGGLSYEQYFGPGTRLTVT.

This clonotype has only a few counts. This chain uses TRBV5-1 with TRBJ2-2; 7 bases are shared with TRBD1. Looked up from germline, CDR1 is SGHRS and CDR2 is YFSETQ. CDR3 length equals 15 residues. Trimming removed 3 bases from V and 0 bases from J; junction bases left unmatched: 2. CDR3 region: CASSSGQPNTGELFF. For the CDR3, the DNA is TGCGCCAGCAGCTCGGGACAGCCGAACACCGGGGAGCTGTTTTTT.

The chain carries TRBV7-2 and TRBJ1-2; possibly TRBD1 for D (5 bases). The CDR3 totals 14 residues. V lost 5 bases to trimming and J lost 3 bases, with 13 bases between them. Germline assignment: CDR1 SGHTA and CDR2 FQGNSA. Here the CDR3 reads CASSRTTVDYGYTF. In nucleotides, the CDR3 is TGTGCCAGCAGCCGTACGACAGTCGACTATGGCTACACCTTC.